This T cell receptor beta chain is from a study of control samples from healthy donors and cancer patients. Repertoires were generated with immunoSEQ multiplex PCR, while TCRdb's copy carries only in-frame clones and drops some. Altogether 100,000 to 150,000 clones are present, roughly 92% being singletons, with the ten largest covering approximately 6%. The V gene lost 3 bases and the J gene lost 1 base, with 17 bases spanning the gap. This CDR3 is 17 amino acids long. From germline, CDR1 is KGHSH and CDR2 LQKENI. V gene TRBV18 combines with J gene TRBJ2-3, with a weak D call TRBD1 (6 bases). Input material: blood. This clonotype originated in a man aged 18 to 30 in good health. The CDR3 DNA follows: TGTGCCAGCTCACCGAATGCAGGGGATAGGGGCACAGATACGCAGTATTTT. Its protein product is CASSPNAGDRGTDTQYF.